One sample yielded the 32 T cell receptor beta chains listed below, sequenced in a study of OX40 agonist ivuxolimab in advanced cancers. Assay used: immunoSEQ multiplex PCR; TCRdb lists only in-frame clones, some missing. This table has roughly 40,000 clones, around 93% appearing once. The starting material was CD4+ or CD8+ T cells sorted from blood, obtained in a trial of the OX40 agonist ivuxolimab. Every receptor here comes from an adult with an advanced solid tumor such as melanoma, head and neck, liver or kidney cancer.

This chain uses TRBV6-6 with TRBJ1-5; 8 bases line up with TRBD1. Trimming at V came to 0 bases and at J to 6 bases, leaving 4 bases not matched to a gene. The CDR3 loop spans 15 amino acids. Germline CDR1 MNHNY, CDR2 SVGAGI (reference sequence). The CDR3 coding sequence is TGTGCCAGCAGTTACTCATCAGGGGGCGGTCAGCCCCAGCATTTT. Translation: CASSYSSGGGQPQHF.

This CDR3 is CASSTGQGPFF. In nucleotides, the CDR3 is TGTGCCAGCAGTACTGGACAGGGCCCGTTCTTC. V gene TRBV6-5 combines with J gene TRBJ2-1, with 8 bases aligning to TRBD1. This CDR3 contains 11 residues. Germline CDR1 MNHEY, CDR2 SVGAGI. Losses at the gene ends were 5 bases for V and 15 bases for J; bases not matched to a gene: 6.

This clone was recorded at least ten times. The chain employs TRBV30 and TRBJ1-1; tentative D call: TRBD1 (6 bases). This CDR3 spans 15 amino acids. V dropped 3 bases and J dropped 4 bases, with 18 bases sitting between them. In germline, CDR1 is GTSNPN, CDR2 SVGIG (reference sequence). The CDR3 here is CAWRLTGAPSTEAFF. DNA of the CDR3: TGTGCCTGGAGATTGACAGGAGCACCCAGCACTGAAGCTTTCTTT.

CDR3 DNA sequence: TGTGCCAGCAGCTACGCTAGCGGGAGGGCAAGGGAGACCCAGTACTTC. Amino acids: CASSYASGRARETQYF. The rearrangement uses TRBV5-6 and TRBJ2-5; 12 positions agree with TRBD2. Germline-derived CDR1 and CDR2 are SGHDT and YYEEEE. The CDR3 sequence is 16 residues long. V trimming: 3 bases; J trimming: 5 bases; junction bases outside the gene matches: 8.

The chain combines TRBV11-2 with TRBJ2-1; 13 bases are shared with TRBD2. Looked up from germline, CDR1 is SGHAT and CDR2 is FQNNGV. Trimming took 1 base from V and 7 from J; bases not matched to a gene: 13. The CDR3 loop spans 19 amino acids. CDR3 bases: TGTGCCAGCAGCTTAGTCCCTGGACTAGCGGGAGAAAAAAGGAATGAGCAGTTCTTC. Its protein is CASSLVPGLAGEKRNEQFF.

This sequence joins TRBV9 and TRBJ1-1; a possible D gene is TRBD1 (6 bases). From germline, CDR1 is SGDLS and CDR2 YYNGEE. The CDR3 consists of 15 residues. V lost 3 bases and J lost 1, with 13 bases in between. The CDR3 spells CASSARDRTNTEAFF. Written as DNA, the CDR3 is TGTGCCAGCAGCGCCAGAGACAGGACGAACACTGAAGCTTTCTTT.

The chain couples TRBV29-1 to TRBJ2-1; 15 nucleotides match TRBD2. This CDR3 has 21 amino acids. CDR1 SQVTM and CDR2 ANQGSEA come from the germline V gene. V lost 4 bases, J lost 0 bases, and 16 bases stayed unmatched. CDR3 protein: CSVGGLAGGIHVKSSYNEQFF. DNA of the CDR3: TGCAGCGTTGGGGGACTAGCGGGAGGAATCCACGTGAAAAGCTCCTACAATGAGCAGTTCTTC.

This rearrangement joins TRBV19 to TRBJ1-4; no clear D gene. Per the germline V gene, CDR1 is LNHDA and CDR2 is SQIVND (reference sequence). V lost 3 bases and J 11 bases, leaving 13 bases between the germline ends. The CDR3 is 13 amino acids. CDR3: CASSMFRGLKLFF. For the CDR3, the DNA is TGTGCCAGTAGTATGTTTCGGGGTTTGAAACTGTTTTTT.

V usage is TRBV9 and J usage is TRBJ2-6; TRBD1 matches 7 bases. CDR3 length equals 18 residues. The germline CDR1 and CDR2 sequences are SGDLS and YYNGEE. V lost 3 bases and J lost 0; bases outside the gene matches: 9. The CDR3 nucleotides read TGTGCCAGCAGCGCCCCGGGACAGAGAAGCTCTGGGGCCAACGTCCTGACTTTC. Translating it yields CASSAPGQRSSGANVLTF. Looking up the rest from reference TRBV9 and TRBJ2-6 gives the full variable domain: DSGVTQTPKHLITATGQRVTLRCSPRSGDLSVYWYQQSLDQGLQFLIQYYNGEERAKGNILERFSAQQFPDLHSELNLSSLELGDSALYFCASSAPGQRSSGANVLTFGAGSRLTVL.

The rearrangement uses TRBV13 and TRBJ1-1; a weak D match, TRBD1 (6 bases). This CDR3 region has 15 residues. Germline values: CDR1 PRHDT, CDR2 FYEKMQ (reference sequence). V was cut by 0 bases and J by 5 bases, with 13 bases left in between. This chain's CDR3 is CASSLGLGGGTEAFF. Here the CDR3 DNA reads TGTGCCAGCAGCTTAGGCCTTGGAGGGGGAACTGAAGCTTTCTTT.

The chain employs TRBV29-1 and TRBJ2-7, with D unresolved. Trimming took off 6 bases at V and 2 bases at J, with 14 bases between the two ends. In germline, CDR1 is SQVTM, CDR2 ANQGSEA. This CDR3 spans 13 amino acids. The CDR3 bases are TGCAGCGTCGCTGCAGCAGCTACCTACGAGCAGTACTTC. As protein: CSVAAAATYEQYF.

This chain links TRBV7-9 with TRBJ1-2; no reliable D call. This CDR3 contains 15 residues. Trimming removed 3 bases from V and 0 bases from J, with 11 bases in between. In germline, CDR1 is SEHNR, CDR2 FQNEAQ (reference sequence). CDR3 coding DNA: TGTGCCAGCAGCTTCAACATGATAGCTAACTATGGCTACACCTTC. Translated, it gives CASSFNMIANYGYTF. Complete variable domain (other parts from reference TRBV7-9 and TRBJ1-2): DTGVSQNPRHKITKRGQNVTFRCDPISEHNRLYWYRQTLGQGPEFLTYFQNEAQLEKSRLLSDRFSAERPKGSFSTLEIQRTEQGDSAMYLCASSFNMIANYGYTFGSGTRLTVV.

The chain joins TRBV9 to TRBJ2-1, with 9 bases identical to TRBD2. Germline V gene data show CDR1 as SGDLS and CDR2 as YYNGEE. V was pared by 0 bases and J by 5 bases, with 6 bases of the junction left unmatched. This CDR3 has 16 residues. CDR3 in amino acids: CASSVAAGGPHNEQFF. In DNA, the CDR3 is TGTGCCAGCAGCGTAGCGGCGGGAGGGCCGCACAATGAGCAGTTCTTC.

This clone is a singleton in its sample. CDR3 in DNA: TGTGCCAGCAGCTTAATTGGACAGGGGAAAGAGACCCAGTACTTC. As protein: CASSLIGQGKETQYF. This sequence joins TRBV7-9 and TRBJ2-5, with 9 bases lining up with TRBD1. The ends lost 2 bases at V and 3 bases at J; junction bases unmatched: 4. Germline CDR1 reads SEHNR; CDR2 reads FQNEAQ (reference sequence). The CDR3 extends over 15 amino acids.

CDR3 DNA sequence: TGTGCCAGCAGTTTATTGTCTGGCAATCAGCCCCAGCATTTT. Translated, it gives CASSLLSGNQPQHF. This rearrangement joins TRBV27 to TRBJ1-5, with D unclear. The CDR3 length is 14 residues. The germline CDR1 and CDR2 sequences are MNHEY and SMNVEV (reference sequence). The V end was cut by 1 base, the J end by 2 bases, with 6 bases between.

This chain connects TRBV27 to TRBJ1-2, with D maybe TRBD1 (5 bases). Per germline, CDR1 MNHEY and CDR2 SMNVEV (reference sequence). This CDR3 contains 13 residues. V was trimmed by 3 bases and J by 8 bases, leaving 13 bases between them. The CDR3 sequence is CASSFQGWDGYTF. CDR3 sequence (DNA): TGTGCCAGCAGTTTTCAGGGATGGGACGGCTACACCTTC.

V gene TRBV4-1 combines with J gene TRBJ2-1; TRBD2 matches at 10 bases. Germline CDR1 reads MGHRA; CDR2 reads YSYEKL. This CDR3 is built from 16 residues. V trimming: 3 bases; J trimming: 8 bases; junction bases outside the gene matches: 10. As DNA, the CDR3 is TGCGCCAGCAGCCAGGAGCTAGCGGGAGAGGGCTATGAGCAGTTCTTC. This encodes CASSQELAGEGYEQFF.

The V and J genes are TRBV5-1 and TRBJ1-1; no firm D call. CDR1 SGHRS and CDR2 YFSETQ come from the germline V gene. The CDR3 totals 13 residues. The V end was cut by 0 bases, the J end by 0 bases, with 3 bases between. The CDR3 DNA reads TGCGCCAGCAGCTTGGAAGTGAACACTGAAGCTTTCTTT. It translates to CASSLEVNTEAFF.

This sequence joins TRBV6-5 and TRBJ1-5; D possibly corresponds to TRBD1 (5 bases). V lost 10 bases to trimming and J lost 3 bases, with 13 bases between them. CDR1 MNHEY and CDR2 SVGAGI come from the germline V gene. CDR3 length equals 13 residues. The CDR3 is CATGVRANQPQHF. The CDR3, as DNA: TGTGCCACCGGGGTCAGGGCCAATCAGCCCCAGCATTTT.

The CDR3 spells CASRPGQGVRDTEAFF. The CDR3 bases are TGTGCCAGCAGACCGGGACAGGGGGTTCGAGACACTGAAGCTTTCTTT. V is TRBV6-6 and J is TRBJ1-1, with 11 bases matching TRBD1. The germline V gene encodes CDR1 MNHNY and CDR2 SVGAGI (reference sequence). The CDR3 is made up of 16 amino acids. V lost 6 bases to trimming and J lost 3 bases; unmatched junction nucleotides: 9.

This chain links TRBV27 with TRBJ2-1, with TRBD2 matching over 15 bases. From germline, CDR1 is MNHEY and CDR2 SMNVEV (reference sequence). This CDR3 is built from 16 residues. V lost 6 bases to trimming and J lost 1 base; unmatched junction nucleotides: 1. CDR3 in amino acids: CASRGLAGGSYNEQFF. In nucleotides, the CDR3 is TGTGCCAGCAGAGGACTAGCGGGAGGGTCCTACAATGAGCAGTTCTTC.

The CDR3 sequence is CASSQGQGSGNTIYF. The DNA for the CDR3 is TGCGCCAGCAGCCAGGGGCAGGGTTCTGGAAACACCATATATTTT. The chain uses TRBV4-3 and TRBJ1-3; D possibly corresponds to TRBD1 (5 bases). V was shortened by 3 bases and J by 1 base, with 10 bases between the two germline ends. Germline V lookup: CDR1 LGHNA, CDR2 YSLEER. This CDR3 has 15 residues.

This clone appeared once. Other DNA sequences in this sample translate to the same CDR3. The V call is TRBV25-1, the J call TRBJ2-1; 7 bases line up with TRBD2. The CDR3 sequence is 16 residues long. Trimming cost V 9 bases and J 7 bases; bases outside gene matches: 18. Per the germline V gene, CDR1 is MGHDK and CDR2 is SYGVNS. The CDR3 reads CASSPKTGGGLNEQFF. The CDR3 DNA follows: TGTGCCAGTAGTCCGAAAACGGGGGGAGGACTGAATGAGCAGTTCTTC.

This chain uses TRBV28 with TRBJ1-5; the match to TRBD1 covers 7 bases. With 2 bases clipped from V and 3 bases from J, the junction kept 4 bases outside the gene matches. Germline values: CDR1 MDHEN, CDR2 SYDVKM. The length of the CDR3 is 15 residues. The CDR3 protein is CASSLTGAPNQPQHF. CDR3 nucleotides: TGTGCCAGCAGTTTAACAGGGGCGCCCAATCAGCCCCAGCATTTT.

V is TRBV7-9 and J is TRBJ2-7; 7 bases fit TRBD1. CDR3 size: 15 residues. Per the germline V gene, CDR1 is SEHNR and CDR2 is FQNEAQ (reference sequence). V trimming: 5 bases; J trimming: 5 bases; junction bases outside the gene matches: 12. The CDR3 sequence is CASSPRTGEVNEQYF. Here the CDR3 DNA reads TGTGCCAGCAGCCCGCGGACAGGTGAAGTAAACGAGCAGTACTTC.

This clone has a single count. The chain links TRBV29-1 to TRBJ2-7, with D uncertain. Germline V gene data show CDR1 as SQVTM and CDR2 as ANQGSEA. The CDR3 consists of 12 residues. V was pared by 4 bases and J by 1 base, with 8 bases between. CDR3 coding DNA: TGCAGCGTTGCGACACCTTCCTACGAGCAGTACTTC. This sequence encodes CSVATPSYEQYF.

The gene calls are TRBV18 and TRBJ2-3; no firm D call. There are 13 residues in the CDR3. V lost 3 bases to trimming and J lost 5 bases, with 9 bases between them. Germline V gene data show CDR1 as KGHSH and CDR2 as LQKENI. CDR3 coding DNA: TGTGCCAGCTCACCGGACGTTAAAGATACGCAGTATTTT. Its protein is CASSPDVKDTQYF.

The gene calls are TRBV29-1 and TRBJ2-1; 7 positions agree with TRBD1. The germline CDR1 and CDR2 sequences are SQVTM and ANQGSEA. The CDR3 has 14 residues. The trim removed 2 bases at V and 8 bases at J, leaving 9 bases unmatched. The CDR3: CSVEMDRLGDEQFF. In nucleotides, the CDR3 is TGCAGCGTTGAAATGGACAGGCTGGGCGATGAGCAGTTCTTC.

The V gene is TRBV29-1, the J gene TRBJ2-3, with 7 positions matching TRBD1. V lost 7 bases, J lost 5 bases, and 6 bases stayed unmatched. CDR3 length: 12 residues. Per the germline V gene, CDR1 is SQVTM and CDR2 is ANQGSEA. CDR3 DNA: TGCAGCGCTACAGGGGCCGTAGATACGCAGTATTTT. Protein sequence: CSATGAVDTQYF.

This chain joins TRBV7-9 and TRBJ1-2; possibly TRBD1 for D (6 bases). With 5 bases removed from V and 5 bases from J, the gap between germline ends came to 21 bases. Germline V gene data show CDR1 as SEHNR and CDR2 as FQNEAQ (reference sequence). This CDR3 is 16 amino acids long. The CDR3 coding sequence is TGTGCCAGCAGCCCTGGGGGCTCGAACTTCGATTATGGCTACACCTTC. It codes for CASSPGGSNFDYGYTF.

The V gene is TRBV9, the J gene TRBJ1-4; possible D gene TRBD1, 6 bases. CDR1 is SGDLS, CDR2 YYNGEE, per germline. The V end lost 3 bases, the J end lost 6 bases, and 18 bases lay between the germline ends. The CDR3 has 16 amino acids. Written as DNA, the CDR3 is TGTGCCAGCAGCGGCAATACAGGGATGGTTGATGAAAAACTGTTTTTT. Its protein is CASSGNTGMVDEKLFF.

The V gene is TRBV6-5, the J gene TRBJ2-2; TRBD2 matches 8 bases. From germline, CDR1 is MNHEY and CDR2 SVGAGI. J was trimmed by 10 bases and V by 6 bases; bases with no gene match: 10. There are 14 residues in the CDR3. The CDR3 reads CASRTVSGSLELFF. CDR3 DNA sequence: TGTGCCAGCAGGACCGTCAGCGGGAGTTTGGAGCTGTTTTTT.